The 9 T cell receptor beta chains in this list originate from one sample, sequenced in a study of shared clonotypes between healthy human individuals (dated by TCRdb to between 2020 and 2021). The library was generated by the immunoSEQ multiplex PCR assay. TCRdb re-hosts the immuneACCESS table, in-frame sequences only. Its copies lack some clones; in the studies checked, an unresolved V gene accounts for under half of them, and the cause for the rest is not known. This sample lists about 2.4 million clones; over 85% were detected once. The ten top clones hold around 0.14% of the sample. The sample was naive CD4+ T cells sorted from blood. Interpreted using the paper, the cell subset or site label stands for: CD45RA+ positively selected. These TCRs come from a man younger than 30 in good health.

As to this clone: This specimen includes other DNA sequences encoding the same CDR3. V is TRBV7-9 and J is TRBJ2-4; D is perhaps TRBD1 (6 bases). The CDR3 length is 14 residues. In germline, CDR1 is SEHNR, CDR2 FQNEAQ (reference sequence). Trimming took 5 bases from V and 1 from J, leaving 9 bases between them. The CDR3 protein is CASSLTGAKNIQYF. Written as DNA, the CDR3 is TGTGCCAGCAGCCTTACAGGGGCCAAAAACATTCAGTACTTC.

The gene calls are TRBV18 and TRBJ2-7, with a possible D match to TRBD1 (6 bases). CDR1 and CDR2 (germline): KGHSH, LQKENI. There are 15 residues in the CDR3. V lost 6 bases and J 2 bases, leaving 17 bases between the germline ends. The CDR3 loop reads CASSRNPGDAYEQYF. As DNA, the CDR3 is TGTGCCAGCTCCCGCAACCCAGGGGACGCCTACGAGCAGTACTTC.

The genes are TRBV23-1 and TRBJ2-2; 8 nucleotides line up with TRBD2. TRBV23-1 is marked as an open reading frame, function uncertain. There are 19 residues in the CDR3. Germline trimming cut 1 base from V and 3 bases from J; bases unmatched to any gene: 13. This chain's CDR3 is CASSQLVFGAGVDTGELFF. CDR3 DNA: TGCGCCAGCAGTCAATTAGTTTTTGGAGCGGGAGTGGACACCGGGGAGCTGTTTTTT.

The chain has TRBV5-6 and TRBJ2-2, with D possibly called TRBD1 or TRBD2 (5 bases each). V shed 0 bases and J shed 7 bases, with 10 bases lying between them. The CDR3 runs to 14 residues. Germline CDR1 reads SGHDT; CDR2 reads YYEEEE. The CDR3 DNA is TGTGCCAGCAGCTTGGTTAAGGGGAGCGGGGAGCTGTTTTTT. This codes for CASSLVKGSGELFF.

The chain joins TRBV10-3 to TRBJ2-1, with TRBD2 identical over 11 bases. V was pared by 6 bases and J by 3 bases, with 4 bases of the junction left unmatched. The CDR3 sequence is 15 residues long. Germline assignment: CDR1 ENHRY and CDR2 SYGVKD. The CDR3 DNA follows: TGTGCCATCAGGTATGGACTAGCGGGCTACAATGAGCAGTTCTTC. It yields the protein CAIRYGLAGYNEQFF.

V is TRBV7-9 and J is TRBJ2-7; D might be TRBD2 (5 bases). Between the trimmed V and J ends, which lost 5 bases and 3 bases, there was a span of 11 bases. This CDR3 region has 13 residues. CDR1 is SEHNR, CDR2 FQNEAQ, per germline (reference sequence). The CDR3 DNA sequence: TGTGCCAGCAGCCTCACCCGGGGCTACGAGCAGTACTTC. This encodes CASSLTRGYEQYF.

The count of this clone is one. This rearrangement joins TRBV6-1 to TRBJ1-2; tentatively, D is TRBD1 (6 bases). Germline V gives CDR1 MNHNS, CDR2 SASEGT. CDR3 length: 15 amino acids. V dropped 5 bases and J dropped 4 bases, with 17 bases sitting between them. The CDR3 region is CASSPSPGGGYGYTF. CDR3 sequence (DNA): TGTGCCAGCAGTCCCTCCCCGGGAGGGGGCTATGGCTACACCTTC.

As to this clone: Other nucleotide sequences in the sample specify the same CDR3. The CDR3 loop reads CASSVGYLTDTQYF. CDR3 nucleotide sequence: TGTGCCAGCAGCGTAGGGTATTTAACAGATACGCAGTATTTT. This chain links TRBV9 with TRBJ2-3; D gene uncertain. The CDR3 loop spans 14 amino acids. Germline values: CDR1 SGDLS, CDR2 YYNGEE. The V gene lost 0 bases and the J gene lost 3 bases, with 8 bases spanning the gap.

J is TRBJ2-5 and V is TRBV7-2, with 10 bases matching TRBD1. Germline trimming cut 5 bases from V and 3 bases from J; bases unmatched to any gene: 6. This CDR3 has 15 residues. Germline loops: CDR1 SGHTA, CDR2 FQGNSA. The CDR3 loop reads CASSRDRGAEETQYF. As DNA, the CDR3 is TGTGCCAGCAGCCGGGACAGGGGAGCTGAAGAGACCCAGTACTTC.